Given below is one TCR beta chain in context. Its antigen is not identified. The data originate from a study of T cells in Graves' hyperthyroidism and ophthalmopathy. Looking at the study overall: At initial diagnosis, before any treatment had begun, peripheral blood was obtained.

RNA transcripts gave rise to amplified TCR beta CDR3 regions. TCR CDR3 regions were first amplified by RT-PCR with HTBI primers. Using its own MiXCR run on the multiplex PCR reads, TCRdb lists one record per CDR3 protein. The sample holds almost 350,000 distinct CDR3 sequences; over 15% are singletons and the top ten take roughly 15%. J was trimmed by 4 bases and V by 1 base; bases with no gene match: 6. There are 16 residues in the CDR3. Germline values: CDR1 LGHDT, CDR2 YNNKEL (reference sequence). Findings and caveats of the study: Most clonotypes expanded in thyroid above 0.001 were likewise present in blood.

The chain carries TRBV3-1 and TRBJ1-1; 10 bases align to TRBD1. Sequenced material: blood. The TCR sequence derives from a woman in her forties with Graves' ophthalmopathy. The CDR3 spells CASSQGVDRGLTEAFF. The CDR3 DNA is TGTGCCAGCAGCCAAGGAGTCGACAGGGGGCTCACTGAAGCTTTCTTT.